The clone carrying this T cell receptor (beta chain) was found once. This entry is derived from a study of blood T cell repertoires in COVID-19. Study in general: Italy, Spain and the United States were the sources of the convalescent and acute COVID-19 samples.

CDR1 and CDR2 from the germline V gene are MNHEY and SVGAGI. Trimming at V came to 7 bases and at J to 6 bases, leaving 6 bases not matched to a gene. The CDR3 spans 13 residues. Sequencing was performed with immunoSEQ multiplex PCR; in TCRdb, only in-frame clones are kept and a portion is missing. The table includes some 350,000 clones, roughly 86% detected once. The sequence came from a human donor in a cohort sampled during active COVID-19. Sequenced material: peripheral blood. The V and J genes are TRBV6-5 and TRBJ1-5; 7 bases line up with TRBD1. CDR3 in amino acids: CASNRQGGQPQHF. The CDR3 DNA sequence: TGTGCCAGCAACAGACAGGGAGGTCAGCCCCAGCATTTT.